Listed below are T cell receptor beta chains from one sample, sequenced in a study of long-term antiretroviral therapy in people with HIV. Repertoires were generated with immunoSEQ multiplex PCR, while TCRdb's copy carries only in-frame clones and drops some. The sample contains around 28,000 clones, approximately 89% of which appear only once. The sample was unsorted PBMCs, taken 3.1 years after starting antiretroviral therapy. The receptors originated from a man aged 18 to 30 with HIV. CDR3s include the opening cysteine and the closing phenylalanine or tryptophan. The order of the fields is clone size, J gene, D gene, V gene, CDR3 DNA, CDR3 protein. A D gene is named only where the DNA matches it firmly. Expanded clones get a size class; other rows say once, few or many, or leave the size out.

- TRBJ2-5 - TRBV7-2 TGTGCCAGCAGCTTGCCAGGGGGGATGCAAGAGACCCAGTACTTC CASSLPGGMQETQYF
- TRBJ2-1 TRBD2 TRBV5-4 TGTGCCAGCAGCTTGTGGGGACTAGCGGACAATGAGCAGTTCTTC CASSLWGLADNEQFF
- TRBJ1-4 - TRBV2 TGTGCCAGCAGCGCCGGGACACATGCAACTAATGAAAAACTGTTTTTT CASSAGTHATNEKLFF
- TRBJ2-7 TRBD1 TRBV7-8 TGTGCCAGCAGCTTACAGGGGGTCTACGAGCAGTACTTC CASSLQGVYEQYF
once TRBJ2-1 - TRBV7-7 TGTGCTAGCAGCTCGGGTGTGGTTGGGGATGAGCAGTTCTTC CASSSGVVGDEQFF
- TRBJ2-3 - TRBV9 TGTGCCAGCAGCAACCGACCCACAGATACGCAGTATTTT CASSNRPTDTQYF
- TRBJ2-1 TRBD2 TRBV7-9 TGTGCCAGCAGCTTGTTAGCGGGGGGGCATGATGGTGAGCAGTTCTTC CASSLLAGGHDGEQFF
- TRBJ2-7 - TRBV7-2 TGTGCCAGCAGCTCAGGACCTTTCGACCTCTACGAGCAGTACTTC CASSSGPFDLYEQYF
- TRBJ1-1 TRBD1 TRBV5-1 TGCGCCAGCAGCTTGGTGGGGCAGGGGGCGCGAGGGAACACTGAAGCTTTCTTT CASSLVGQGARGNTEAFF
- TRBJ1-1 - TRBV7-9 TGTGCCAGCGCACTAGGCCCTGAAGCTTTCTTT CASALGPEAFF
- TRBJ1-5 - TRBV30 TGTGCCTGGAGAGCCGGCTCGCCCAATCAGCCCCAGCATTTT CAWRAGSPNQPQHF
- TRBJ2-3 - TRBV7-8 TGTGCCAGCAGCTTAGCGCTTGGAGGGCCAACAGATACGCAGTATTTT CASSLALGGPTDTQYF
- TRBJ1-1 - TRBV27 TGTGCCAGCAGTTTAGCGGCCAGCACTGAAGCTTTCTTT CASSLAASTEAFF
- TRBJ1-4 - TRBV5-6 TGTGCCAGCAGCATGAGGGCAACTAATGAAAAACTGTTTTTT CASSMRATNEKLFF
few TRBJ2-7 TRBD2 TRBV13 TGTGCCAGCAGCTTAGCGGGGGGTTCCTACGAGCAGTACTTC CASSLAGGSYEQYF
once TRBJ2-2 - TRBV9 TGTGCCAGCAGCCATGATCCGGGACGCACTACCGGGGAGCTGTTTTTT CASSHDPGRTTGELFF
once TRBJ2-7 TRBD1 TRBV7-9 TGTGCCAGCAGGGAATGGACAGGAGGCCCGGAGCAGTACTTC CASREWTGGPEQYF
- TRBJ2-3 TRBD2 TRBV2 TGTGCCAGCAGTGAAGGGGGAGGGGCAGATACGCAGTATTTT CASSEGGGADTQYF
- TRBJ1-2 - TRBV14 TGTGCCAGCAGCCAACACCTCCGGGGCGCCCGACATTATGGCTACACCTTC CASSQHLRGARHYGYTF
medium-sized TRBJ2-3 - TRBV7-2 TGTGCCAGCAGCTCCCGGACCTCCAAGACGGATACGCAGTATTTT CASSSRTSKTDTQYF
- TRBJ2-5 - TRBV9 TGTGCCAGCAGCGTAGAAGGGGGGGCGATGGTTAAGACCCAGTACTTC CASSVEGGAMVKTQYF
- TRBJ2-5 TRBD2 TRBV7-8 TGTGCCAGCAGCTCGGGACTAGGGCAAGAGACCCAGTACTTC CASSSGLGQETQYF
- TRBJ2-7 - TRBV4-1 TGCGCCAGCAGCCAAGATCCGTTGGCAGTCTACGAGCAGTACTTC CASSQDPLAVYEQYF
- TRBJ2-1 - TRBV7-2 TGTGCCAGCAGCTCATATAATGGGGCCCACAATGAGCAGTTCTTC CASSSYNGAHNEQFF
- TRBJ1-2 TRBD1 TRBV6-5 TGTGCCAGCAGTTATTGGGCAGGGGGCGACTATGGCTACACCTTC CASSYWAGGDYGYTF
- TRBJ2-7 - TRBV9 TGTGCCAGCAGCGTAGACGAGGCTAGCTTCTACGAGCAGTACTTC CASSVDEASFYEQYF
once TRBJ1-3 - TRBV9 TGTGCCAGCTGCCAGGGAGGGGGGCCTGGAAACACCATATATTTT CASCQGGGPGNTIYF
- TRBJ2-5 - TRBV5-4 TGTGCCAGCAGCTTTGATGGGGAGGCTCAAGAGACCCAGTACTTC CASSFDGEAQETQYF
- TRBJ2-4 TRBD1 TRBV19 TGTGCCAGTACGGGGGACAGGGTGAATTTAGCCAAAAACATTCAGTACTTC CASTGDRVNLAKNIQYF
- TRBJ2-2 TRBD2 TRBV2 TGTGCCATCGAGGCGGGAGGTGTCACCGGGGAGCTGTTTTTT CAIEAGGVTGELFF
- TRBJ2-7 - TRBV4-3 TGCGCCAGCAGCCAAGACCCGGAGCGCGAGCAGTACTTC CASSQDPEREQYF
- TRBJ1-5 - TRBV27 TGTGCCAGCAGTCTCAGGGCGGCAGGTCAGCCCCAGCATTTT CASSLRAAGQPQHF
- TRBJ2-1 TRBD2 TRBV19 TGTGCCAGTAGTCTTAGCGGGAGGTTCCATGAGCAGTTCTTC CASSLSGRFHEQFF
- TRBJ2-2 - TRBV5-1 TGCGCCAGCAGCGGGACCCAGGGACGGAGGACCGGGGAGCTGTTTTTT CASSGTQGRRTGELFF
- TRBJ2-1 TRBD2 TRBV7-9 TGTGCCAGCAGCCCACAGCTAGCGGGGGGAAACAATGAGCAGTTCTTC CASSPQLAGGNNEQFF
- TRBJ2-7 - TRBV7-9 TGTGCCAGCAGTCGGTTTTCCGGGACAACACACGAGCAGTACTTC CASSRFSGTTHEQYF
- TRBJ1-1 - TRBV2 TGTGCCAGCAGTGTGGGGTCTCGGACTGAAGCTTTCTTT CASSVGSRTEAFF
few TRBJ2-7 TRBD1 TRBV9 TGTGCCAGCAGCGTACGCCCGGGACAGGGATTCCACGAGCAGTACTTC CASSVRPGQGFHEQYF
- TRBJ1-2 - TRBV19 TGTGCCAGTAGTTGGATTGGGCCTTCCTATGGCTACACCTTC CASSWIGPSYGYTF
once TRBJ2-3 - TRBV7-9 TGTGCCAGCAATGGGTATAGCACAGATACGCAGTATTTT CASNGYSTDTQYF
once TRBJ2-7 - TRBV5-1 TGCGCCAGCAGCTTGGGGACGGGAGTCTACGAGCAGTACTTC CASSLGTGVYEQYF
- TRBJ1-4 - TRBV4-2 TGTGCCAGCAGCCAAGAAGGTGGACGTAAAAGGGAAAAACTGTTTTTT CASSQEGGRKREKLFF
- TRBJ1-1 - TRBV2 TGTGCCAGCAGTGTGAGTTGGGTGGGGACTGAAGCTTTCTTT CASSVSWVGTEAFF
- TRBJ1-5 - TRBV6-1 TGTGCCAGCAGTGATAAGCGAGGAATTAACAATCAGCCCCAGCATTTT CASSDKRGINNQPQHF
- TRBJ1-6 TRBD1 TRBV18 TGTGCCAGCTCACCTCAAGACAGGGATAATTCACCCCTCCACTTT CASSPQDRDNSPLHF
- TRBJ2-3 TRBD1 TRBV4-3 TGCGCCAGCAGCCCCAACAGGGGCCCAGATACGCAGTATTTT CASSPNRGPDTQYF
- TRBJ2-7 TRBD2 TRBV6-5 TGTGCCAGCAGTTACTCGGGCGGGGGGAACTACGAGCAGTACTTC CASSYSGGGNYEQYF
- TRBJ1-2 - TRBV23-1 TGCGCCAGCAGTCAATCAGTATGTTGTTCGGCACAGTGCTATGGCTACACCTTC CASSQSVCCSAQCYGYTF
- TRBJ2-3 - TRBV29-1 TGCAGCCCGGATGGGGGGTTGACAGATACGCAGTATTTT CSPDGGLTDTQYF
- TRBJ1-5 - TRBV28 TGTGCCAGCAGATCAGAGAGTAATCAGCCCCAGCATTTT CASRSESNQPQHF
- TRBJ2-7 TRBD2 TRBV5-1 TGCGCCAGCAGTCTGACGGGAGGGATCTACGAGCAGTACTTC CASSLTGGIYEQYF
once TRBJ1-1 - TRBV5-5 TGTGCCAGCAGCTTGAGGGGCCAGGGTTTCTACACTGAAGCTTTCTTT CASSLRGQGFYTEAFF
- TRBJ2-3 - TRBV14 TGTGCCAGCAGCCAAGATCTAGCCGGGTCAGATACGCAGTATTTT CASSQDLAGSDTQYF
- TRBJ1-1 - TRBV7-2 TGTGCCAGCAGCTTAGTTAGGTCCGGGCTCGGACTTAACACTGAAGCTTTCTTT CASSLVRSGLGLNTEAFF
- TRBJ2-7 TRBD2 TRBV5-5 TGTGCCAGCAGCTTTCAGGGACTAGGATACGAGCAGTACTTC CASSFQGLGYEQYF
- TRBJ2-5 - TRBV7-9 TGTGCCAGCAGCTTTGACAGTCAAGAGACCCAGTACTTC CASSFDSQETQYF
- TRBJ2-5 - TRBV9 TGTGCCAGCAGCAAACAGGGTTGGCAAGAGACCCAGTACTTC CASSKQGWQETQYF
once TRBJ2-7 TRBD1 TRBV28 TGTGCCAGCACTACCCGATTCTGGCCGGGACAGGGTGCCTACGAGCAGTACTTC CASTTRFWPGQGAYEQYF
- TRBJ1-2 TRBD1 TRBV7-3 TGTGCCAGCAGCCGGGACAGAAACTATGGCTACACCTTC CASSRDRNYGYTF
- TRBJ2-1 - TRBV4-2 TGTGCCAGCAGCCAAGGCTTATCAAATGAGCAGTTCTTC CASSQGLSNEQFF